Listed here is a single T cell receptor (beta chain). Its target is not known. Some clones are missing from TCRdb's copy, which holds only in-frame ones; the method was immunoSEQ multiplex PCR. Of 13,000 to 15,000 clones in the sample, more than 75% were seen once. The sample originates from a study of neoadjuvant anti-PD-1 for oral cavity cancer. Turning to the study itself: Around day 43, patients without progression received a fourth nivolumab dose before surgery. Overall study results and limits: PBMC Gini-index clonality exceeded responders' in non-responders post-nivolumab. Higher pretreatment Treg/Th17 ratios tracked higher pretreatment blood clonality.

Stated time point: after neoadjuvant nivolumab, at surgical resection. Patients had newly diagnosed, untreated stage II-IVA oral cavity squamous cell carcinoma. Unmatched junction bases numbered 7, after V lost 1 base and J lost 2 bases. This CDR3 region has 17 residues. CDR1 and CDR2 (germline): SGHRS, YFSETQ. V and J are TRBV5-1 and TRBJ2-7; 12 bases align to TRBD2. This receptor was taken from a person aged 35-80 years with oral cavity squamous cell carcinoma. This specimen consisted of PBMCs, obtained after nivolumab (anti-PD-1) treatment. The CDR3 protein is CASSLLLAGGGPYEQYF. The CDR3 nucleotides read TGCGCCAGCAGCTTGCTACTAGCGGGAGGAGGCCCCTACGAGCAGTACTTC.